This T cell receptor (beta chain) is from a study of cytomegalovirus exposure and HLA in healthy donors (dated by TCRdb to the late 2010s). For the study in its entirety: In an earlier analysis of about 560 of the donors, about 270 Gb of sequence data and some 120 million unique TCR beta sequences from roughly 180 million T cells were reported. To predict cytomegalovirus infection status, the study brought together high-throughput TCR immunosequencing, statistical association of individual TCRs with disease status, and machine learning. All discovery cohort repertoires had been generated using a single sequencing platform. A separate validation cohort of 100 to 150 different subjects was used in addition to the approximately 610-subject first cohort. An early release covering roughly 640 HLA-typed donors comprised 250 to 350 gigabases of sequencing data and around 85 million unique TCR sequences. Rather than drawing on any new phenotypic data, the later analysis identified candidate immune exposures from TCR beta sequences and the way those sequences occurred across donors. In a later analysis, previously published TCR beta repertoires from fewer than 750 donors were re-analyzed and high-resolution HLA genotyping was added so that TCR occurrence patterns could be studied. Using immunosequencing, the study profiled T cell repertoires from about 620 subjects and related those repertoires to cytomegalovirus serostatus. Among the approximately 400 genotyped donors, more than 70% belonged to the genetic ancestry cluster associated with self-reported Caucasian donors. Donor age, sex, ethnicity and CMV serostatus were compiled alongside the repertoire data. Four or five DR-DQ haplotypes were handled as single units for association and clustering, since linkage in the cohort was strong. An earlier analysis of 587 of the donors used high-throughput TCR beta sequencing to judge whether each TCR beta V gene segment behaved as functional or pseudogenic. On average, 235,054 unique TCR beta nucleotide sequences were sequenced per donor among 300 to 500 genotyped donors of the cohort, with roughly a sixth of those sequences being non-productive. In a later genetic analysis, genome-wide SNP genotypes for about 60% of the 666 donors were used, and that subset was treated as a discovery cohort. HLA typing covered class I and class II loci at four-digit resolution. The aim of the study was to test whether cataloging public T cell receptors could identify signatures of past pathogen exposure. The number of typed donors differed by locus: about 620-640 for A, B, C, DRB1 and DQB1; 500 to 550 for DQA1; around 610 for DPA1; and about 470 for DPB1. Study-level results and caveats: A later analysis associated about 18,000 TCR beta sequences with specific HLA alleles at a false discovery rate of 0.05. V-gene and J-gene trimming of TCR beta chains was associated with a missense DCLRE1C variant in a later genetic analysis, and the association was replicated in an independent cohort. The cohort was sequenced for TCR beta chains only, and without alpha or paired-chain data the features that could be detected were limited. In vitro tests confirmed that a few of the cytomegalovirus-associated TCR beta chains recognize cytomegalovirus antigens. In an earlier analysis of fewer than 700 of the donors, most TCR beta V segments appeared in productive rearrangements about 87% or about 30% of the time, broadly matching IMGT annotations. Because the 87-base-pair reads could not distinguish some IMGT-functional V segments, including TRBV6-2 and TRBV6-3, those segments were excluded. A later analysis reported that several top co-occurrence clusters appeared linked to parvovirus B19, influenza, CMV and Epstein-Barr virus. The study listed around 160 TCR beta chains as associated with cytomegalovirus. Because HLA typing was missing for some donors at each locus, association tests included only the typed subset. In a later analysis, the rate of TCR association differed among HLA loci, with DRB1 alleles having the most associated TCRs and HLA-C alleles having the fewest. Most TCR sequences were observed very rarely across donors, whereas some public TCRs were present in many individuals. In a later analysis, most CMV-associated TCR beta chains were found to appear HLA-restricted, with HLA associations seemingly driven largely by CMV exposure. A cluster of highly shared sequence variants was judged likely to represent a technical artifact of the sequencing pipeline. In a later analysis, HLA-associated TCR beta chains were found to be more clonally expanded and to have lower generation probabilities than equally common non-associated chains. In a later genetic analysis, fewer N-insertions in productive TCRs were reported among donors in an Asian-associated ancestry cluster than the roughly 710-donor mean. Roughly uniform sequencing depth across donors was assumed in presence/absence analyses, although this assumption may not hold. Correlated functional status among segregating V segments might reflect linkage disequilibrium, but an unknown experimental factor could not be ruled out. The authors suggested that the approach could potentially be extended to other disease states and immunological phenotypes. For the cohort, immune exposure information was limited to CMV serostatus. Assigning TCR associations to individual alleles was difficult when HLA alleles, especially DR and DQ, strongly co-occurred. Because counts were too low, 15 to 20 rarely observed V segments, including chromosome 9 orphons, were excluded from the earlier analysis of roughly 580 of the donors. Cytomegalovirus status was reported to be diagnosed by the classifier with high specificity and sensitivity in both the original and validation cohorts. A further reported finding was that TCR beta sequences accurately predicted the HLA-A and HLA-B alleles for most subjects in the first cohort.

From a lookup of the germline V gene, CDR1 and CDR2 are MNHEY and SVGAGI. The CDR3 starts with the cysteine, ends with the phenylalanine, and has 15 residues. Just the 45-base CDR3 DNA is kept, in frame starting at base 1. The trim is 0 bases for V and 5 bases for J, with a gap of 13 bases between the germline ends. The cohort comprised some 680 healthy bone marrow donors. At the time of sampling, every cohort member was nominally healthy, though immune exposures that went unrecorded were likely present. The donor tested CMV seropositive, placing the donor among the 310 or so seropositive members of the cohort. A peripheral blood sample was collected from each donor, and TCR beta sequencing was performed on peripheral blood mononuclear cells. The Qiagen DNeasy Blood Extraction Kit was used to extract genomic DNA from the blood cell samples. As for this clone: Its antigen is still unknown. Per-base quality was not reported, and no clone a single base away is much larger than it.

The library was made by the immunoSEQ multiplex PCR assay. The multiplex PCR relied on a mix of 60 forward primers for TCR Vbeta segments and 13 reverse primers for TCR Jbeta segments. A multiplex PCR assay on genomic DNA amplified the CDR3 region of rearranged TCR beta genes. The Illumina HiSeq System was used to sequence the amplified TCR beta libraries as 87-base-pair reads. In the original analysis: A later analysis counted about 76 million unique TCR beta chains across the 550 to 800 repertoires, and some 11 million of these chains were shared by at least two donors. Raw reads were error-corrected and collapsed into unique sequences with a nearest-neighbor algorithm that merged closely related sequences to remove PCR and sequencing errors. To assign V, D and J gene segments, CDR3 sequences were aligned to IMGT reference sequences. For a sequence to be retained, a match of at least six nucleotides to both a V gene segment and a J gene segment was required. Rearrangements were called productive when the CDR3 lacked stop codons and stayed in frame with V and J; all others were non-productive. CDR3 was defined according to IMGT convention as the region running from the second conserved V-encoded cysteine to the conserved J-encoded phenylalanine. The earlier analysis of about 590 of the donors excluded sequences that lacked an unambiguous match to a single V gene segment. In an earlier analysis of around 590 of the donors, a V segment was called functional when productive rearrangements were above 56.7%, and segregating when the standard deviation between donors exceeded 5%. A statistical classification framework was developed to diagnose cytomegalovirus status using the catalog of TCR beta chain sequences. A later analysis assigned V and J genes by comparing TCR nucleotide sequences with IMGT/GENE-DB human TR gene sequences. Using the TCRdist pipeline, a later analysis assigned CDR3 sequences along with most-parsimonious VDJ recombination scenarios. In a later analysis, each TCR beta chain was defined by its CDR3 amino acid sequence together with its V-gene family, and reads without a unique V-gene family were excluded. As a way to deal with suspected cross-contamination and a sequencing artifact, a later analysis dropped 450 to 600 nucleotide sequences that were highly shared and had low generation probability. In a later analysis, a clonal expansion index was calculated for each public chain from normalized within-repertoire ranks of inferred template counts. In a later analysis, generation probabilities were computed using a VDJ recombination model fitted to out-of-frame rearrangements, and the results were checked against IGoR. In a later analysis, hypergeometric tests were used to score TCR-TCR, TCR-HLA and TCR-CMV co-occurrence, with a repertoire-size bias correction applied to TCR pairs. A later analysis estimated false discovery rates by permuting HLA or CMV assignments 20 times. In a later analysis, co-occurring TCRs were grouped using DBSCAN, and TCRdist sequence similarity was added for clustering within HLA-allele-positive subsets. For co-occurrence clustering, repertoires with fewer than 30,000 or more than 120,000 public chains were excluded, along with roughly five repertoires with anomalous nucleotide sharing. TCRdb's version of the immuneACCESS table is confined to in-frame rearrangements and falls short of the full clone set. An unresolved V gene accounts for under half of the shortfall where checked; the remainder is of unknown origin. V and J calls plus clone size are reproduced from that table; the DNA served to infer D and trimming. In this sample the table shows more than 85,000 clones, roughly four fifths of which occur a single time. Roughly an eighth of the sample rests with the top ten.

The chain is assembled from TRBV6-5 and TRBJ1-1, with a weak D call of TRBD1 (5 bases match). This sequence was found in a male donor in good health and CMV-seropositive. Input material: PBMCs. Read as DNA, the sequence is TGTGCCAGCAGTTACTCGATAGGGGCCCGGACTGAAGCTTTCTTT. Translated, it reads CASSYSIGARTEAFF.